The TCR beta chain described here comes from a study of T cells in Graves' hyperthyroidism and ophthalmopathy. In its sample, this clonotype was seen many times. The CDR3 loop spans 12 amino acids. Germline trimming cut 1 base from V and 5 bases from J; bases unmatched to any gene: 1. Germline V gene sequence: CDR1 DFQATT, CDR2 SNEGSKA (reference sequence). Aged 18 to 65, the patients had hyperthyroidism that was newly diagnosed and had lasted under 2 months. Not enrolled were patients with uncontrolled infection, other autoimmune disease, pregnancy or lactation. PBMCs were sourced from around 10 ml fresh peripheral blood. Regions amplified from RNA transcripts were the TCR beta CDR3 regions. Carried out on the TCR CDR3, a first-round RT-PCR used the HTBI primer set. TCRdb reprocessed the multiplex PCR reads with MiXCR, giving one entry per CDR3 protein. The sample includes 500,000 to 700,000 distinct CDR3 sequences, 16% of them seen just once.

This TCR was sampled from a woman under 30 with Graves' hyperthyroidism. This chain uses TRBV20-1 with TRBJ2-5, with 7 bases lining up with TRBD2. Sequencing was carried out using blood. The CDR3: CSARGLAETQYF. In DNA, the CDR3 is TGCAGTGCTAGAGGACTAGCCGAGACCCAGTACTTC.